The TCR beta chain under discussion was sequenced for a study of CD8+ T cells in alopecia areata. The wider study: Treatment of the treated patients consisted of oral tofacitinib, 5 to 10 mg twice daily. Tofacitinib ran for 6 to 18 months before 6 months off drug. Findings and limits, study-wide: Among patients, TCR sharing was less clear than in mice, a difference possibly due in part to HLA diversity in the patient population. A large proportion of expanded lesional clones were detected persisting in scalp and blood during tofacitinib.

About this clone: Its antigen is not identified.

Extracted from the samples, RNA was reverse transcribed into cDNA to serve as the sequencing template. Sequencing was performed with immunoSEQ multiplex PCR; in TCRdb, only in-frame clones are kept and a portion is missing. The sample holds around 100,000 clones, about 70% seen once. Treatment reported: oral pan-JAK inhibitor, 5-10 mg twice daily. CDR1 and CDR2 from the germline V gene are SGHDT and YYEEEE. The V and J ends lost 2 bases and 0 bases respectively, with 8 bases between them. The CDR3 runs to 14 residues. The chain has TRBV5-6 and TRBJ2-5; D is unresolved. The input for sequencing was CD8+ T cells sorted from blood, taken at roughly week 45, from a patient treated with tofacitinib. The receptor was derived from a human donor with alopecia areata. CDR3 protein: CASSFIGNQETQYF. In DNA, the CDR3 is TGTGCCAGCAGCTTTATAGGAAACCAAGAGACCCAGTACTTC.